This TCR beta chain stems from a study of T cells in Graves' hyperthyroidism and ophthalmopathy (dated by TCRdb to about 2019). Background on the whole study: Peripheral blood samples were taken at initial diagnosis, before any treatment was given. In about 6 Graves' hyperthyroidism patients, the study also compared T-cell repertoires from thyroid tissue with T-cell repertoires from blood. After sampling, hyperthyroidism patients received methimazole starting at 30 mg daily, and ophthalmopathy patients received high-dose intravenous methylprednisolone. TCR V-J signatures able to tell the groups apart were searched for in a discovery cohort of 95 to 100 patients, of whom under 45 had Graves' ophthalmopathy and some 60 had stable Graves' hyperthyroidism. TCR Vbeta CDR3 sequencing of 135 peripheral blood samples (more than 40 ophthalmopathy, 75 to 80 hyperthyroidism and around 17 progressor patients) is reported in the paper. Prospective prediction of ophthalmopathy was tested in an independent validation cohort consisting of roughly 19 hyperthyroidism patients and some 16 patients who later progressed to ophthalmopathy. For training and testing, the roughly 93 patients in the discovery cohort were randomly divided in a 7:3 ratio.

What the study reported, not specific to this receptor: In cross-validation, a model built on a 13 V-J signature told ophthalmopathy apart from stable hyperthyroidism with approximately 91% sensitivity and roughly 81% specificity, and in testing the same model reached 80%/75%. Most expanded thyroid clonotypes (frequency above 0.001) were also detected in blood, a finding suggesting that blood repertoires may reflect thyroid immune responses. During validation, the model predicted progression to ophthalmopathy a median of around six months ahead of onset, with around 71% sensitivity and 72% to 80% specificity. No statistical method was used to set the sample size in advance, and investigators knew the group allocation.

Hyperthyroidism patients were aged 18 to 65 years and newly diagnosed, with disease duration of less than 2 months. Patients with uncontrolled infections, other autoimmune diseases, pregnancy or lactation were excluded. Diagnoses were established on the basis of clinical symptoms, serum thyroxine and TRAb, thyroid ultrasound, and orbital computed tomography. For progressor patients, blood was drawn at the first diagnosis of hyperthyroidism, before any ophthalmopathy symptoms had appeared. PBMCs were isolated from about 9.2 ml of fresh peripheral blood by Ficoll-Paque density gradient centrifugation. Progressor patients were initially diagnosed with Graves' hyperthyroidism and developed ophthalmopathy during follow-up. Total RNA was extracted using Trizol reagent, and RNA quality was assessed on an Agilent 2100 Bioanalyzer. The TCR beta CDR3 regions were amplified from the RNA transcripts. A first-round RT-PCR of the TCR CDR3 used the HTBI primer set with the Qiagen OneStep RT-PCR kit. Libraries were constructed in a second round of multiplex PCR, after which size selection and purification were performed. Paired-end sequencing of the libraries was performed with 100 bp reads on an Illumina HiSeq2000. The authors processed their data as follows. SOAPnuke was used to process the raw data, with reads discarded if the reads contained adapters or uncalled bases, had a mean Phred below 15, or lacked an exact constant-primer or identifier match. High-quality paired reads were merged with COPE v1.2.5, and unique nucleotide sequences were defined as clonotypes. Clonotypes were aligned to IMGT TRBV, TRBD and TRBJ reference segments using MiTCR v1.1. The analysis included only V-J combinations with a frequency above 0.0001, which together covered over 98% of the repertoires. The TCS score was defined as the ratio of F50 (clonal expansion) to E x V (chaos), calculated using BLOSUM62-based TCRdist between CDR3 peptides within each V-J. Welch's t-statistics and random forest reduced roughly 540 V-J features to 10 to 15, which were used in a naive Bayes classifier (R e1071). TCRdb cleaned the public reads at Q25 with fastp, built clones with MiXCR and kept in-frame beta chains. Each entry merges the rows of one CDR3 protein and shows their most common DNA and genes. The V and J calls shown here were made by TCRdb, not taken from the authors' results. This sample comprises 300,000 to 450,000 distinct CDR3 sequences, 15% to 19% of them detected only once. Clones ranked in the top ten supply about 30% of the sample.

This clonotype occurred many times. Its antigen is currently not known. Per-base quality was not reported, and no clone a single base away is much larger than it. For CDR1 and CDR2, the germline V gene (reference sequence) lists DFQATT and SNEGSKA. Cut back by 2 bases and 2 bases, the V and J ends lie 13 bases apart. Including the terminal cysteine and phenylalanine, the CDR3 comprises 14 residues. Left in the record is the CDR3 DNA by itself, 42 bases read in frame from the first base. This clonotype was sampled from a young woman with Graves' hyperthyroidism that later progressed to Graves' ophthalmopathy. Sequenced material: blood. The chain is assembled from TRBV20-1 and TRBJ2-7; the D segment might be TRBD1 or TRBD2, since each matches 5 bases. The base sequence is TGCAGTGCTAGATTGGGGACCTCAACCTACGAGCAGTACTTC. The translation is CSARLGTSTYEQYF.